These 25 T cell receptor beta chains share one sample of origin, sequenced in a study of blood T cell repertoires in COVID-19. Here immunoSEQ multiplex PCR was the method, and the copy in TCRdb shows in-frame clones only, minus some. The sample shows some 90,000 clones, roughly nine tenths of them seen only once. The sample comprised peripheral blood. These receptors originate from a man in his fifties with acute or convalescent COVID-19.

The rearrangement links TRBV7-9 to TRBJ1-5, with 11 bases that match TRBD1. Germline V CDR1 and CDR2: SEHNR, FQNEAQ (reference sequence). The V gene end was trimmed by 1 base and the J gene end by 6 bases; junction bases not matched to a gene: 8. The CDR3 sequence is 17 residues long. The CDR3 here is CASSLVVGGQGAQPQHF. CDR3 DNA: TGTGCCAGCAGCTTAGTCGTTGGAGGACAGGGGGCTCAGCCCCAGCATTTT.

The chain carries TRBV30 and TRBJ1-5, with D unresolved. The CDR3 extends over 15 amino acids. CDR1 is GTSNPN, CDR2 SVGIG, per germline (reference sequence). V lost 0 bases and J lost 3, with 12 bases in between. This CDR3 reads CAWSVRGRDNQPQHF. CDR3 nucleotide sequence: TGTGCCTGGAGTGTACGGGGAAGGGACAATCAGCCCCAGCATTTT.

The CDR3 spells CASSPPTGTGNTIYF. CDR3 bases: TGTGCCAGCTCACCGCCGACAGGGACTGGAAACACCATATATTTT. The chain links TRBV18 to TRBJ1-3, with 7 bases identical to TRBD1. Trimming cost V 3 bases and J 2 bases; bases outside gene matches: 4. Germline V CDR1 and CDR2: KGHSH, LQKENI. This CDR3 contains 15 residues.

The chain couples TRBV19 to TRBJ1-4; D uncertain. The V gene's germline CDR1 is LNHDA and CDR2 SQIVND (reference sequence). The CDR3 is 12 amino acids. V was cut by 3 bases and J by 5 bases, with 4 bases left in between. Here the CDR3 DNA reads TGTGCCAGTAGTATGCGAAATGAAAAACTGTTTTTT. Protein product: CASSMRNEKLFF.

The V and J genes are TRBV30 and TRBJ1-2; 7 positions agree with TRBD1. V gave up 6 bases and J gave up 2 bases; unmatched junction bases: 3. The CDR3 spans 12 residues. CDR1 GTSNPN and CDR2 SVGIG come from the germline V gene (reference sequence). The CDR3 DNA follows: TGTGCCTGTAAGACAGGGAACTATGGCTACACCTTC. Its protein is CACKTGNYGYTF.

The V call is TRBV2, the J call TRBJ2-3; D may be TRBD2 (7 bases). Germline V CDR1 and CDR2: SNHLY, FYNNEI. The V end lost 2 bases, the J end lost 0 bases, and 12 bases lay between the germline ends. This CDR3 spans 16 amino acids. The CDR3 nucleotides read TGTGCCAGCAGTGAATGGGGGGGCACTAGCACAGATACGCAGTATTTT. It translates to CASSEWGGTSTDTQYF.

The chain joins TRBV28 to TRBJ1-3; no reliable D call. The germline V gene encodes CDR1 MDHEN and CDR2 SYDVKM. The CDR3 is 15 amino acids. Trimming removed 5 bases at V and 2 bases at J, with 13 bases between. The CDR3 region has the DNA TGTGCCAGCAGTACCCCGGACTTGCCTGGAAACACCATATATTTT. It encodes CASSTPDLPGNTIYF.

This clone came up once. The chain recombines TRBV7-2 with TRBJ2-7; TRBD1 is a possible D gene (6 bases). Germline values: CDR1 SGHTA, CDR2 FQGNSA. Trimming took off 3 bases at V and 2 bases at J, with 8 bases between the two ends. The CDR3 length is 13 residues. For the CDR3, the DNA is TGTGCCAGCAGCTTTTCAGGGGCCTACGAGCAGTACTTC. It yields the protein CASSFSGAYEQYF.

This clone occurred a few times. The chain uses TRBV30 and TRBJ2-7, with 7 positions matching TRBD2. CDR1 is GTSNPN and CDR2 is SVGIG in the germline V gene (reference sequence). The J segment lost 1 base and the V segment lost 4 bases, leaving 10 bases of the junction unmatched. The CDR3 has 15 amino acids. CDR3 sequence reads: CAWNRGDAKSYEQYF. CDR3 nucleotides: TGTGCCTGGAACCGGGGGGACGCCAAATCCTACGAGCAGTACTTC.

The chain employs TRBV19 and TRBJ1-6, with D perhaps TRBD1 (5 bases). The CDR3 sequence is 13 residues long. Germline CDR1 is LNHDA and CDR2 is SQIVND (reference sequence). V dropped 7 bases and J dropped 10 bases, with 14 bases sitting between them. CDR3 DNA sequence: TGTGCCAGTAAACGGCAGGGCGAGTCACCCCTCCACTTT. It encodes CASKRQGESPLHF.

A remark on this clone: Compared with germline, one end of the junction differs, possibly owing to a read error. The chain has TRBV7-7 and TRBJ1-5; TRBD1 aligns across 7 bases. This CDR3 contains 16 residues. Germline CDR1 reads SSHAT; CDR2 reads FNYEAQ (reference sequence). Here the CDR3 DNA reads TGTGCTAGCAGCTTAGGGGGCAGAGACCCCCATCAGCCCCAGCATTTT. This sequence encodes CASSLGGRDPHQPQHF.

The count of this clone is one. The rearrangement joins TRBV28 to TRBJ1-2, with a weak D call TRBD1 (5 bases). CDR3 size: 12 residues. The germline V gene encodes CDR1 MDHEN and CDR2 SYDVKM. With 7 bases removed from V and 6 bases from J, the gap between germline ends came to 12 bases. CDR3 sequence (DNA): TGTGCCAGCAAGTCAGGGATGGATGGCTACACCTTC. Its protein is CASKSGMDGYTF.

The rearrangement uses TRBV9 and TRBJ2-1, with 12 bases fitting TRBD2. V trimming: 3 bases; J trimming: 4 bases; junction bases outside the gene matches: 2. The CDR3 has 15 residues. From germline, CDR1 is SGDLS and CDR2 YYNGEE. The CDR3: CASSDGLAGYNEQFF. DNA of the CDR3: TGTGCCAGCAGCGACGGACTAGCGGGATACAATGAGCAGTTCTTC.

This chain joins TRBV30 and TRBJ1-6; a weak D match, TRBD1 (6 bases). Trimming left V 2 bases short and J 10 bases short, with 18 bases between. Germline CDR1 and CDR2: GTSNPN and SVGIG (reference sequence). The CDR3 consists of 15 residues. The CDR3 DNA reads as TGTGCCTGGAGTAGGGACCCAGGGGAAGTATCACCCCTCCACTTT. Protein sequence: CAWSRDPGEVSPLHF. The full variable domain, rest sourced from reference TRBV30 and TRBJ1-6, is SQTIHQWPATLVQPVGSPLSLECTVEGTSNPNLYWYRQAAGRGLQLLFYSVGIGQISSEVPQNLSASRPQDRQFILSSKKLLLSDSGFYLCAWSRDPGEVSPLHFGNGTRLTVT.

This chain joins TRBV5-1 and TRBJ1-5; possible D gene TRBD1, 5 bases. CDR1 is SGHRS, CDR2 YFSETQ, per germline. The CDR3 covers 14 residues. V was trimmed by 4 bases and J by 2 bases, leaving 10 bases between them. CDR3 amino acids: CASSPRGGNQPQHF. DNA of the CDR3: TGCGCCAGCAGCCCAAGGGGTGGCAATCAGCCCCAGCATTTT.

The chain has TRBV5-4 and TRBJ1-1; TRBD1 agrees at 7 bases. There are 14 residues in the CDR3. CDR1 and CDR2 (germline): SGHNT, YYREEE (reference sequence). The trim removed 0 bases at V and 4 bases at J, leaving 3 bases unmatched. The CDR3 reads CASSLEQGSTEAFF. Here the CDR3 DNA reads TGTGCCAGCAGCTTGGAACAGGGGTCCACTGAAGCTTTCTTT.

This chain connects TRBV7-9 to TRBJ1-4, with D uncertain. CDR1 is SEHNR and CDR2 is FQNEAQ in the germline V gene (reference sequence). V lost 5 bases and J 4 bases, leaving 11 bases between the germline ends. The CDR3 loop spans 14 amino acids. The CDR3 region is CASSPAAFNEKLFF. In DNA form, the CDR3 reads TGTGCCAGCAGCCCCGCGGCCTTTAATGAAAAACTGTTTTTT.

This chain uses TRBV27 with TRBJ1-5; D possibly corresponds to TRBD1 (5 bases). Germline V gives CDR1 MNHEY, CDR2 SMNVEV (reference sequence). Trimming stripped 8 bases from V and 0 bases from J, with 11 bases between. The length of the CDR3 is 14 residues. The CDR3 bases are TGTGCCAGCGCAGACAGATATAGCAATCAGCCCCAGCATTTT. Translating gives CASADRYSNQPQHF.

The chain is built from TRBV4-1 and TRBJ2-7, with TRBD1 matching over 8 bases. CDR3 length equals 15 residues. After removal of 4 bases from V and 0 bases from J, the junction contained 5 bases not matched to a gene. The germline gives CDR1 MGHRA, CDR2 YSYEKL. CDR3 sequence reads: CASSLRTGSSYEQYV. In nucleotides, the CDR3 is TGCGCCAGCAGCCTAAGGACAGGGAGCTCCTACGAGCAGTACGTC.

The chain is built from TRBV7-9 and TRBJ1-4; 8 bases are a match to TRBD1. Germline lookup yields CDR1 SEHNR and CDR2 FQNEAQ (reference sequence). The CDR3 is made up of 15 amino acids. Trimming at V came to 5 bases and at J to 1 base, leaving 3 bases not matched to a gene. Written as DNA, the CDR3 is TGTGCCAGCAGCCCCGACAGGGGAACTAATGAAAAACTGTTTTTT. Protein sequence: CASSPDRGTNEKLFF.

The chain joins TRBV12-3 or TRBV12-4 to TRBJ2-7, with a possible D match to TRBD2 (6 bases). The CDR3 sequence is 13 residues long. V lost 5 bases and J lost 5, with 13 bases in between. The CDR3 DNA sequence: TGTGCCAGCAGTGCGGGACTTCGACACGAGCAGTACGTC. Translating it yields CASSAGLRHEQYV.

The CDR3 region has the DNA TGTGCCAGCGCCTTTTTGGGACAGGGGACCGGGGAGCTGTTTTTT. Translating gives CASAFLGQGTGELFF. This chain links TRBV5-6 with TRBJ2-2; 10 bases fit TRBD1. The germline gives CDR1 SGHDT, CDR2 YYEEEE. Trimming at V came to 7 bases and at J to 5 bases, leaving 8 bases not matched to a gene. The CDR3 is 15 residues long.

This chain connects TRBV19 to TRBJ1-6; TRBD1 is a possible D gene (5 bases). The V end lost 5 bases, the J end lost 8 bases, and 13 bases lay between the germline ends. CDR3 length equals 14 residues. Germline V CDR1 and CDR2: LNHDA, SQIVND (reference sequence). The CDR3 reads CASSLLARDSPLHF. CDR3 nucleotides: TGTGCCAGTAGTCTCCTCGCCAGGGATTCACCCCTCCACTTT.

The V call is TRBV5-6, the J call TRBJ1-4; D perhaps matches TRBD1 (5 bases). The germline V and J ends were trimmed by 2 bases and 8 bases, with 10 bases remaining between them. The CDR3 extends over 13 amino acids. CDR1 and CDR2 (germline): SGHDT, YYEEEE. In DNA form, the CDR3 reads TGTGCCAGCAGCTTCGGGGGAGAGGAAAAACTGTTTTTT. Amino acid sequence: CASSFGGEEKLFF.

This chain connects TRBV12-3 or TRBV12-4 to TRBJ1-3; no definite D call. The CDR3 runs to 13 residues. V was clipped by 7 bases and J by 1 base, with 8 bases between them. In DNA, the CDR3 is TGTGCCAGCACTCGGTCATCTGGAAACACCATATATTTT. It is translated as CASTRSSGNTIYF.